The entry below gives a single TCR beta chain sequence along with its context. This record belongs to a study of CD8+CD57+ T cells in acquired aplastic anemia. Profiles of TCR beta VDJ and CDR3 were generated from a genomic DNA template. A single record per CDR3 protein comes from TCRdb applying MiXCR to the reads. The repertoire holds around 180,000 distinct CDR3 sequences, with over 60% as singletons. The CDR3 has 13 residues. The germline V and J ends were trimmed by 3 bases and 6 bases, with 12 bases remaining between them. This receptor was taken from a human donor with severe aplastic anemia or a healthy control (not recorded which). Material: sorted CD4+, CD8+, or CD8+CD57+ T cells (not recorded which) from PBMCs. The V gene is TRBV12-3 or TRBV12-4, the J gene TRBJ2-7; D unresolved. CDR3 sequence (DNA): TGTGCCAGCAGTTTTAAGCTGGGTAGCGAGCAGTACTTC. The encoded protein is CASSFKLGSEQYF.